Sequencing of this TCR beta chain was carried out in a study of CD8+ T cells in alopecia areata. As concerns this clone: Within the sample, other DNA sequences also encode this same CDR3.

The germline V gene has CDR1 SQVTM and CDR2 ANQGSEA. This CDR3 has 13 residues. The V end lost 2 bases, the J end lost 3 bases, and 9 bases lay between the germline ends. The treatment is: oral pan-JAK inhibitor, 5-10 mg twice daily. The study team obtained lesional scalp punch biopsies and peripheral blood from alopecia areata patients. TCR sequencing used cDNA made by reverse transcription of extracted RNA. The protocol was immunoSEQ multiplex PCR, while the TCRdb copy is restricted to in-frame clones and leaves out a portion. The sample yields hundreds of thousands of clones, about three fifths seen once.

Sequenced material: CD4+ T cells sorted from blood, taken at approximately week 51, from a patient treated with tofacitinib. This clonotype was obtained from a human donor with alopecia areata. The V and J genes are TRBV29-1 and TRBJ2-3; tentative D call: TRBD2 (6 bases). CDR3 coding DNA: TGCAGCGTTGAAAACGGAGGGACAGATACGCAGTATTTT. Amino acids: CSVENGGTDTQYF.